This TCR beta chain came from a study of beta chain features in type 1 diabetes. Expressed TCRB transcripts got sequenced, as all isolated RNA was reverse transcribed. Some clones are missing from TCRdb's copy, which holds only in-frame ones; the method was immunoSEQ multiplex PCR. Of fewer than 250,000 clones listed, roughly 15% are singletons. This CDR3 is 14 amino acids long. Looked up from germline, CDR1 is MGHRA and CDR2 is YSYEKL. The germline V and J ends were trimmed by 4 bases and 5 bases, with 14 bases remaining between them. The V gene is TRBV4-1, the J gene TRBJ2-5; D gene unclear. The TCR was taken from a woman aged 40 to 50 in good health. Source material: naive CD4+ T cells from blood. CDR3 region: CASSRLLELETQYF. CDR3 coding DNA: TGCGCCAGCAGCCGCCTCTTGGAGTTGGAGACCCAGTACTTC.